One sample yielded the 3 T cell receptor beta chains listed below, sequenced in a study of blood T cell repertoires in COVID-19. This table comes from immunoSEQ multiplex PCR, and its TCRdb copy is limited to in-frame clones, with some not included. Of tens of thousands of clones listed, around 80% are singletons. Sequencing was carried out using peripheral blood. Receptors were obtained from a human donor in a cohort sampled during active COVID-19.

The chain couples TRBV5-1 to TRBJ2-2, with 8 positions matching TRBD2. The CDR3 totals 14 residues. Looked up from germline, CDR1 is SGHRS and CDR2 is YFSETQ. V gave up 4 bases and J gave up 8 bases; unmatched junction bases: 7. The CDR3, as DNA: TGCGCCAGCAGCCTCTCGGCGGGGGGAGGGGAGCTGTTTTTT. Protein sequence: CASSLSAGGGELFF.

Here the CDR3 DNA reads TGTGCCAGCAGCTTGGAACAGAACACCGGGGAGCTGTTTTTT. It codes for CASSLEQNTGELFF. V and J are TRBV5-5 and TRBJ2-2; D gene ambiguous. CDR1 is SGHKS, CDR2 YYEKEE, per germline (reference sequence). Trimming removed 0 bases at V and 1 base at J, with 4 bases between. The CDR3 covers 14 residues.

The chain combines TRBV4-3 with TRBJ1-4; 7 bases match TRBD1. Trimming took 0 bases from V and 0 from J; bases not matched to a gene: 10. This CDR3 is 19 amino acids long. The germline CDR1 and CDR2 sequences are LGHNA and YSLEER. The CDR3 reads CASSQDLTGTVATNEKLFF. Here the CDR3 DNA reads TGCGCCAGCAGCCAAGACTTAACGGGGACAGTAGCAACTAATGAAAAACTGTTTTTT.